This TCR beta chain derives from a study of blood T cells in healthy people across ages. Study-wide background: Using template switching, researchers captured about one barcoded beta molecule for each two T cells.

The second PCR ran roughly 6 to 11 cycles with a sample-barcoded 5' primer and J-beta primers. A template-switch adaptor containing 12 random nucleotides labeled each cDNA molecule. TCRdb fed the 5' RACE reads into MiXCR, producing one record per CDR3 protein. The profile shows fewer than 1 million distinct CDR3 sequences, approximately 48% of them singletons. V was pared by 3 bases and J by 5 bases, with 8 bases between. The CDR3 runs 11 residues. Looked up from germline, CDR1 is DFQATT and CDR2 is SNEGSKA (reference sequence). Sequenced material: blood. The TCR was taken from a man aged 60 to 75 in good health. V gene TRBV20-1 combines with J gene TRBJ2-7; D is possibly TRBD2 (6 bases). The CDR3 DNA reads TGCAGTGCTAGCCTAGCGAACGAGCAGTACTTC. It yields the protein CSASLANEQYF.